These T cell receptor beta chains were read from a single sample in a study of blood T cell repertoires in COVID-19. The protocol was immunoSEQ multiplex PCR, while the TCRdb copy is restricted to in-frame clones and leaves out a portion. This table has about 670,000 clones, 75% to 90% appearing once. The source material was peripheral blood. The receptors stem from a woman under 30 with acute or convalescent COVID-19. The CDR3 runs from the conserved cysteine through the conserved F or W. The order of the fields is V gene, clone size, J gene, D gene, CDR3 protein, CDR3 DNA. The D gene is left open where the match is weak. Size is stated for part of the rows, as once, few or many counts, or as a class when the clone is expanded.

v_call: TRBV6-1
clone_size: once
j_call: TRBJ2-1
d_call: TRBD2
cdr3_aa: CASSEAGGGHYNEQFF
cdr3_nt: TGTGCCAGCAGTGAAGCAGGCGGGGGGCACTACAATGAGCAGTTCTTC

v_call: TRBV3-1/TRBV3-2
clone_size: .
j_call: TRBJ1-5
d_call: TRBD1
cdr3_aa: CASSPSDRLNQPQHF
cdr3_nt: TGTGCCAGCAGCCCTTCGGACAGGCTCAATCAGCCCCAGCATTTT

v_call: TRBV4-3
clone_size: .
j_call: TRBJ1-1
d_call: TRBD1
cdr3_aa: CASSSGQGARAFF
cdr3_nt: TGCGCCAGCAGCTCCGGACAGGGGGCGAGGGCTTTCTTT

v_call: TRBV7-8
clone_size: once
j_call: TRBJ2-7
d_call: TRBD2
cdr3_aa: CASRARGVGEQYF
cdr3_nt: TGTGCCAGCAGGGCCCGGGGGGTGGGCGAGCAGTACTTC

v_call: TRBV5-4
clone_size: once
j_call: TRBJ1-6
d_call: .
cdr3_aa: CASSSPSSSDSPLHF
cdr3_nt: TGTGCCAGCAGCTCTCCGTCTTCTTCCGATTCACCCCTCCACTTT

v_call: TRBV2
clone_size: .
j_call: TRBJ2-1
d_call: TRBD1
cdr3_aa: CASRVGQGSSNEQFF
cdr3_nt: TGTGCCAGCAGGGTTGGACAGGGCTCCTCCAATGAGCAGTTCTTC

v_call: TRBV9
clone_size: .
j_call: TRBJ1-2
d_call: .
cdr3_aa: CASSAGSGYTF
cdr3_nt: TGTGCCAGCAGCGCGGGGAGTGGCTACACCTTC

v_call: TRBV11-3
clone_size: .
j_call: TRBJ2-1
d_call: .
cdr3_aa: CASSATSSNEQFF
cdr3_nt: TGTGCCAGCAGTGCCACTTCTTCCAATGAGCAGTTCTTC

v_call: TRBV12-5
clone_size: .
j_call: TRBJ1-2
d_call: TRBD1
cdr3_aa: CASAPGQGDYGYTF
cdr3_nt: TGTGCTAGTGCCCCGGGACAGGGTGACTATGGCTACACCTTC

v_call: TRBV7-9
clone_size: .
j_call: TRBJ2-2
d_call: TRBD2
cdr3_aa: CASSSGGTGELFF
cdr3_nt: TGTGCCAGTTCCTCGGGGGGCACCGGGGAGCTGTTTTTT

v_call: TRBV7-2
clone_size: .
j_call: TRBJ2-7
d_call: TRBD2
cdr3_aa: CASSPYSPSGGAYEQYF
cdr3_nt: TGTGCCAGCAGCCCGTACTCACCTAGCGGGGGGGCCTACGAGCAGTACTTC

v_call: TRBV7-3
clone_size: .
j_call: TRBJ2-3
d_call: .
cdr3_aa: CASSLNIPPDTQYF
cdr3_nt: TGTGCCAGCAGCTTAAATATCCCCCCAGATACGCAGTATTTT

v_call: TRBV5-4
clone_size: .
j_call: TRBJ2-7
d_call: .
cdr3_aa: CASSFGGLEQYF
cdr3_nt: TGTGCCAGCAGCTTCGGGGGACTGGAGCAGTACTTC

v_call: TRBV12-3/TRBV12-4
clone_size: .
j_call: TRBJ2-3
d_call: .
cdr3_aa: CASRRDTQYF
cdr3_nt: TGTGCCAGCAGGAGAGATACGCAGTATTTT

v_call: TRBV4-1
clone_size: .
j_call: TRBJ1-3
d_call: .
cdr3_aa: CASSHQLWGDTIYF
cdr3_nt: TGCGCCAGCAGCCACCAACTATGGGGGGACACCATATATTTT

v_call: TRBV30
clone_size: .
j_call: TRBJ2-1
d_call: .
cdr3_aa: CAWREPGSYNEQFF
cdr3_nt: TGTGCCTGGAGGGAGCCTGGCTCCTACAATGAGCAGTTCTTC

v_call: TRBV6-5
clone_size: .
j_call: TRBJ1-1
d_call: .
cdr3_aa: CASSYGQRNTEAFF
cdr3_nt: TGTGCCAGCAGTTACGGGCAGAGGAACACTGAAGCTTTCTTT

v_call: TRBV12-3/TRBV12-4
clone_size: .
j_call: TRBJ1-2
d_call: .
cdr3_aa: CASSRVNYGYTF
cdr3_nt: TGTGCCAGCAGCAGGGTTAACTATGGCTACACCTTC

v_call: TRBV10-3
clone_size: .
j_call: TRBJ2-1
d_call: TRBD2
cdr3_aa: CAISDRAGGWSYNEQFF
cdr3_nt: TGTGCCATCAGTGATAGGGCGGGGGGCTGGTCCTACAATGAGCAGTTCTTC

v_call: TRBV5-6
clone_size: .
j_call: TRBJ1-1
d_call: .
cdr3_aa: CASRTTPNTEAFF
cdr3_nt: TGTGCCAGCAGAACGACACCAAACACTGAAGCTTTCTTT

v_call: TRBV15
clone_size: .
j_call: TRBJ1-2
d_call: TRBD1
cdr3_aa: CAIGTGNGYTF
cdr3_nt: TGTGCCATTGGGACAGGGAATGGCTACACCTTC

v_call: TRBV11-2
clone_size: .
j_call: TRBJ2-1
d_call: TRBD2
cdr3_aa: CASSLIVPGGGASYNEQFF
cdr3_nt: TGTGCCAGCAGCTTAATTGTTCCAGGCGGGGGGGCCTCCTACAATGAGCAGTTCTTC

v_call: TRBV19
clone_size: .
j_call: TRBJ1-2
d_call: .
cdr3_aa: CASSIEEGVGGYTF
cdr3_nt: TGTGCCAGTAGTATAGAAGAGGGGGTAGGTGGCTACACCTTC

v_call: TRBV5-1
clone_size: .
j_call: TRBJ2-2
d_call: TRBD2
cdr3_aa: CASSLAGRLADIVTGELFF
cdr3_nt: TGCGCCAGCAGCTTGGCTGGTCGGCTAGCGGACATAGTAACCGGGGAGCTGTTTTTT

v_call: TRBV20-1
clone_size: .
j_call: TRBJ1-1
d_call: TRBD1
cdr3_aa: CSARQDRGAFF
cdr3_nt: TGCAGTGCTAGGCAAGACAGGGGAGCTTTCTTT

v_call: TRBV3-1/TRBV3-2
clone_size: .
j_call: TRBJ1-6
d_call: TRBD1
cdr3_aa: CASSHPTGTWNSPLHF
cdr3_nt: TGTGCCAGCAGCCACCCGACAGGGACCTGGAATTCACCCCTCCACTTT

v_call: TRBV15
clone_size: once
j_call: TRBJ1-6
d_call: .
cdr3_aa: CATHNMSQSPLHF
cdr3_nt: TGTGCCACCCATAACATGTCACAGTCACCCCTCCACTTT

v_call: TRBV9
clone_size: once
j_call: TRBJ1-6
d_call: .
cdr3_aa: CASSVGGAGVNSPLHF
cdr3_nt: TGTGCCAGCAGCGTAGGTGGGGCAGGGGTAAATTCACCCCTCCACTTT

v_call: TRBV11-3
clone_size: .
j_call: TRBJ2-3
d_call: TRBD2
cdr3_aa: CASSLGLAGGSTDTQYF
cdr3_nt: TGTGCCAGCAGCCTGGGACTAGCGGGGGGAAGCACAGATACGCAGTATTTT

v_call: TRBV13
clone_size: .
j_call: TRBJ2-2
d_call: TRBD1
cdr3_aa: CASSPDRVLVPGELFF
cdr3_nt: TGTGCCAGCAGCCCAGACAGGGTTTTGGTTCCCGGGGAGCTGTTTTTT

v_call: TRBV29-1
clone_size: .
j_call: TRBJ1-2
d_call: .
cdr3_aa: CSVEGGPSNYGYTF
cdr3_nt: TGCAGCGTTGAGGGGGGGCCCTCAAACTATGGCTACACCTTC

v_call: TRBV6-5
clone_size: .
j_call: TRBJ1-2
d_call: .
cdr3_aa: CASTRTVNYGYTF
cdr3_nt: TGTGCCAGCACGCGGACAGTTAACTATGGCTACACCTTC

v_call: TRBV11-2
clone_size: few
j_call: TRBJ2-7
d_call: .
cdr3_aa: CASSFQALVEQYF
cdr3_nt: TGTGCCAGCAGCTTCCAGGCCCTCGTCGAGCAGTACTTC

v_call: TRBV29-1
clone_size: once
j_call: TRBJ2-2
d_call: TRBD1
cdr3_aa: CSVEATTGDTNPTGELFF
cdr3_nt: TGCAGCGTTGAGGCAACTACAGGGGACACCAACCCCACCGGGGAGCTGTTTTTT

v_call: TRBV18
clone_size: .
j_call: TRBJ1-2
d_call: .
cdr3_aa: CASSPSVSQDWGGNYGYTF
cdr3_nt: TGTGCCAGCTCACCTTCGGTTTCTCAGGACTGGGGAGGGAACTATGGCTACACCTTC

v_call: TRBV5-4
clone_size: once
j_call: TRBJ2-7
d_call: TRBD2
cdr3_aa: CASSSDSGGALGEQYF
cdr3_nt: TGTGCCAGCAGCTCCGATAGCGGGGGGGCGCTGGGGGAGCAGTACTTC

v_call: TRBV5-5
clone_size: .
j_call: TRBJ2-7
d_call: TRBD1
cdr3_aa: CASSRPGQTYEQYF
cdr3_nt: TGTGCCAGCAGCAGACCGGGACAGACCTACGAGCAGTACTTC

v_call: TRBV29-1
clone_size: once
j_call: TRBJ1-1
d_call: TRBD1
cdr3_aa: CSVVGQGTEAFF
cdr3_nt: TGCAGCGTTGTGGGACAGGGAACTGAAGCTTTCTTT

v_call: TRBV7-9
clone_size: .
j_call: TRBJ2-7
d_call: .
cdr3_aa: CASSRRRQDEYEQYF
cdr3_nt: TGTGCCAGCAGCAGGAGGCGTCAAGATGAGTACGAGCAGTACTTC

v_call: TRBV4-1
clone_size: .
j_call: TRBJ2-5
d_call: .
cdr3_aa: CASSQDGEFRGETQYF
cdr3_nt: TGCGCCAGCAGCCAAGACGGGGAGTTTAGGGGGGAGACCCAGTACTTC

v_call: TRBV28
clone_size: .
j_call: TRBJ1-1
d_call: .
cdr3_aa: CASRPGAPPGNTEAFF
cdr3_nt: TGTGCCAGCAGGCCAGGGGCCCCGCCGGGCAACACTGAAGCTTTCTTT

v_call: TRBV13
clone_size: .
j_call: TRBJ2-1
d_call: .
cdr3_aa: CASSAGSVNEQFF
cdr3_nt: TGTGCCAGCAGCGCGGGGTCAGTCAATGAGCAGTTCTTC

v_call: TRBV4-1
clone_size: .
j_call: TRBJ1-5
d_call: TRBD1
cdr3_aa: CASSQVAGGDQPQHF
cdr3_nt: TGCGCCAGCAGCCAAGTAGCAGGGGGCGATCAGCCCCAGCATTTT

v_call: TRBV6-4
clone_size: .
j_call: TRBJ1-6
d_call: TRBD1
cdr3_aa: CASSDSSPEGAGSPLHF
cdr3_nt: TGTGCCAGCAGTGACTCCTCCCCGGAGGGGGCGGGTTCACCCCTCCACTTT

v_call: TRBV5-4
clone_size: .
j_call: TRBJ2-2
d_call: TRBD2
cdr3_aa: CASRRSGTNTGELFF
cdr3_nt: TGTGCCAGCAGAAGGAGCGGGACGAACACCGGGGAGCTGTTTTTT

v_call: TRBV7-6
clone_size: .
j_call: TRBJ2-7
d_call: TRBD1
cdr3_aa: CASSLGGTVAYEQYF
cdr3_nt: TGTGCCAGCAGCTTAGGGGGGACAGTCGCCTACGAGCAGTACTTC

v_call: TRBV2
clone_size: .
j_call: TRBJ2-7
d_call: .
cdr3_aa: CASTLEMPYEQYF
cdr3_nt: TGTGCCAGCACGCTCGAGATGCCCTACGAGCAGTACTTC

v_call: TRBV19
clone_size: .
j_call: TRBJ1-5
d_call: TRBD1
cdr3_aa: CASSIGAGQVGNQPQHF
cdr3_nt: TGTGCCAGTAGCATTGGGGCGGGACAGGTTGGCAATCAGCCCCAGCATTTT

v_call: TRBV18
clone_size: .
j_call: TRBJ1-4
d_call: .
cdr3_aa: CASSQPGRGIATNEKLFF
cdr3_nt: TGTGCCAGCTCACAACCGGGCAGGGGCATTGCAACTAATGAAAAACTGTTTTTT

v_call: TRBV12-5
clone_size: few
j_call: TRBJ2-7
d_call: TRBD1
cdr3_aa: CASAIRRDSLGSYEQYF
cdr3_nt: TGTGCTAGTGCCATAAGACGGGACAGCCTCGGCTCCTACGAGCAGTACTTC

v_call: TRBV5-3
clone_size: .
j_call: TRBJ2-5
d_call: TRBD1
cdr3_aa: CARSLGQGQETQYF
cdr3_nt: TGTGCCAGAAGCTTGGGACAGGGGCAAGAGACCCAGTACTTC

v_call: TRBV19
clone_size: .
j_call: TRBJ2-1
d_call: .
cdr3_aa: CASGTGEQFF
cdr3_nt: TGTGCCAGTGGTACGGGTGAGCAGTTCTTC

v_call: TRBV6-5
clone_size: .
j_call: TRBJ1-2
d_call: .
cdr3_aa: CASSTGGYTF
cdr3_nt: TGTGCCAGCTCAACGGGAGGCTACACCTTC

v_call: TRBV19
clone_size: .
j_call: TRBJ1-1
d_call: .
cdr3_aa: CASRDGGYTEAFF
cdr3_nt: TGTGCCAGTAGAGACGGGGGGTACACTGAAGCTTTCTTT

v_call: TRBV6-5
clone_size: .
j_call: TRBJ2-3
d_call: .
cdr3_aa: CASSYGQPADTQYF
cdr3_nt: TGTGCCAGCAGTTACGGGCAGCCGGCAGATACGCAGTATTTT

v_call: TRBV4-1
clone_size: .
j_call: TRBJ1-2
d_call: .
cdr3_aa: CASSPSGGGGYTF
cdr3_nt: TGCGCCAGCAGCCCTTCGGGAGGCGGCGGCTACACCTTC

v_call: TRBV20-1
clone_size: .
j_call: TRBJ1-2
d_call: TRBD1
cdr3_aa: CSARGTGVYAF
cdr3_nt: TGCAGTGCTAGAGGGACAGGGGTTTATGCCTTC

v_call: TRBV11-2
clone_size: .
j_call: TRBJ1-3
d_call: .
cdr3_aa: CASTALGSISGNTIYF
cdr3_nt: TGTGCCAGCACCGCCCTGGGCAGTATCTCTGGAAACACCATATATTTT

v_call: TRBV6-2/TRBV6-3
clone_size: once
j_call: TRBJ2-1
d_call: .
cdr3_aa: CASSYPIEGEQFF
cdr3_nt: TGTGCCAGCAGTTACCCCATCGAGGGTGAGCAGTTCTTC